This is a list of T cell receptor beta chains from one sample in a study of T cell repertoires in cytomegalovirus infection. Each CDR3 protein is one row after TCRdb ran MiXCR on the reads. The data hold some 920,000 distinct CDR3 sequences, with approximately 30% observed a single time. These TCRs are of unknown antigen specificity. Material: cultured CD8+ T cells from PBMCs, obtained from culture after CMV antigen stimulation. All receptors come from a human donor in good health (CMV status not recorded). Some clones in this sample may be carry-over from other donors' samples. The conserved cysteine and the conserved F or W are not part of the CDR3 here. The order of the fields is CDR3 length, V gene, clone size, J gene, CDR3 protein. Clone size is not always given. Where it is, it says once, few, many or a class for expanded clones.

>11|TRBV10-3|NA|TRBJ2-7
AINSPRTYEQY
>14|TRBV28|NA|TRBJ1-5
ASTGTGQGGNQPQH
>11|TRBV7-9|many|TRBJ1-3
ASRYSAGNTIY
>13|TRBV6-2/TRBV6-3|NA|TRBJ2-2
ASISDFRAPGELF
>13|TRBV7-6|few|TRBJ2-1
ASSPMKRGENEQF
>11|TRBV19|few|TRBJ2-2
ASTTTGNGELF
>11|TRBV19|many|TRBJ2-5
ASSRAFQETQY
>11|TRBV28|NA|TRBJ1-3
ASSPLTTYTIY
>10|TRBV6-6|NA|TRBJ1-1
ASSYSRGEAF
>16|TRBV9|NA|TRBJ2-6
ASSSPGPSSSGANVLT
>13|TRBV4-3|NA|TRBJ2-6
ASVTWGAAGLFLT
>15|TRBV7-7|few|TRBJ2-2
ASRDSNGRGQTGELF
>10|TRBV29-1|NA|TRBJ1-1
SVPLVNTEAF
>14|TRBV7-9|few|TRBJ2-5
ASILGEGAVGETQY
>13|TRBV5-6|NA|TRBJ1-2
ASSLRDRVWYGYT
>13|TRBV7-2|few|TRBJ2-5
ASSPSTGRQETQY
>12|TRBV7-6|many|TRBJ1-1
ASSSAAMNTEAF
>11|TRBV7-6|NA|TRBJ1-1
ASSLVLITEAF
>12|TRBV7-4|NA|TRBJ2-5
ASSQGTEKETQY
>15|TRBV4-1|few|TRBJ2-4
ASSPTRGSIAKNIQY
>12|TRBV29-1|NA|TRBJ2-1
SVVTSSSYNEQF
>14|TRBV28|NA|TRBJ2-1
ASSWGGAGIYNEQF
>11|TRBV7-6|many|TRBJ1-3
ASSPIPGGTIY
>12|TRBV7-6|NA|TRBJ2-1
ASNLPGQGGEQF
>14|TRBV7-8|NA|TRBJ1-2
ASSLTPGPKNYGYT
>14|TRBV29-1|once|TRBJ2-7
SAGEGDRGSSYEQY
>12|TRBV6-6|few|TRBJ1-2
ASHGWTGTYGYT
>14|TRBV6-2/TRBV6-3|NA|TRBJ1-5
ASSTYPEDRNQPQH
>12|TRBV6-4|NA|TRBJ2-1
ASSEDSRYNEQF